This TCR beta chain emerged from a study of spatial heterogeneity in lung cancer. The CDR3 loop spans 14 amino acids. V shed 7 bases, J shed 8 bases, and the junction held 6 bases outside the gene matches. Germline V gene data show CDR1 as MDHEN and CDR2 as SYDVKM. This clonotype appeared many times. The antigen remains undetermined. TCRdb used MiXCR to reprocess the 5' RACE reads, holding one entry per CDR3 protein. The table includes approximately 94,000 distinct CDR3 sequences, about 4.6% detected once. Time point of the sample: sample taken at primary tumor resection. Whole-study findings and limits: Mutation tallies in tumors tracked expanded intratumoral alpha and beta TCR counts.

The chain couples TRBV28 to TRBJ1-6; 9 bases align to TRBD1. This clonotype originated in a male donor with early-stage non-small cell lung cancer. The sequencing used lung tumor tissue, collected at surgery. The CDR3 nucleotides read TGTGCCAGCACCGTGTGGACAGGGGATTCACCCCTCCACTTT. It translates to CASTVWTGDSPLHF.